A selection of T cell receptor beta chains follows, all from one sample in a study of cytomegalovirus exposure and HLA in healthy donors. The protocol was immunoSEQ multiplex PCR, while the TCRdb copy is restricted to in-frame clones and leaves out a portion. The sample includes tens of thousands of clones, about 90% of them seen just once. Sequenced: PBMCs. These receptors originate from a woman aged 18 to 35 in good health and CMV-seronegative. Each CDR3 is given with its conserved first and last residue. D genes are given only for firm matches. Rows may omit the clone size; those that give it use once, few, many or a size class.

V gene	D gene	clone size	CDR3 length	J gene	CDR3 protein	CDR3 DNA
TRBV18	NA	NA	16	TRBJ2-2	CASSPWDTSNTGELFF	TGTGCCAGCTCACCCTGGGACACATCGAACACCGGGGAGCTGTTTTTT
TRBV6-4	NA	once	15	TRBJ1-5	CASSVRLEANQPQHF	TGTGCCAGCAGTGTGCGACTGGAGGCGAATCAGCCCCAGCATTTT
TRBV7-9	TRBD1	NA	16	TRBJ2-6	CASSPPQGAGANVLTF	TGTGCCAGCAGCCCCCCACAGGGGGCTGGGGCCAACGTCCTGACTTTC
TRBV7-2	TRBD2	NA	19	TRBJ2-3	CASSLRTSGRGTSTDTQYF	TGTGCCAGCAGCTTAAGGACTAGCGGGAGAGGTACTAGCACAGATACGCAGTATTTT
TRBV27	NA	NA	13	TRBJ1-2	CASSLGQNYGYTF	TGTGCCAGCAGCCTCGGACAGAACTATGGCTACACCTTC
TRBV5-1	NA	NA	15	TRBJ1-6	CASSWGVMGESPLHF	TGCGCCAGCAGCTGGGGGGTGATGGGGGAGTCACCCCTCCACTTT
TRBV7-9	TRBD1	NA	16	TRBJ2-1	CASSPYLRTGPNEQFF	TGTGCCAGCAGCCCGTACCTCAGGACAGGACCTAATGAGCAGTTCTTC
TRBV6-6	TRBD2	NA	15	TRBJ2-2	CASSLGLAGTGELFF	TGTGCCAGCAGTCTGGGACTAGCGGGAACCGGGGAGCTGTTTTTT
TRBV6-6	TRBD2	NA	15	TRBJ2-7	CASTKTSGRGYEQYF	TGTGCCAGCACCAAGACTAGCGGGAGAGGGTACGAGCAGTACTTC
TRBV19	NA	NA	14	TRBJ1-3	CASSRDTTGNTIYF	TGTGCCAGTAGCCGGGACACAACTGGAAACACCATATATTTT
TRBV2	NA	few	12	TRBJ2-7	CASRQGYYEQYF	TGTGCCAGCAGACAGGGCTATTACGAGCAGTACTTC
TRBV5-6	NA	NA	17	TRBJ2-3	CASSFGGRGARPDTQYF	TGTGCCAGCAGCTTTGGGGGCCGGGGGGCCAGACCAGATACGCAGTATTTT
TRBV4-1	NA	NA	16	TRBJ2-3	CASSRSTVRGTDTQYF	TGCGCCAGCAGCCGCTCAACGGTGCGGGGCACAGATACGCAGTATTTT
TRBV5-4	TRBD1	NA	14	TRBJ2-7	CASSSRQGPYEQYF	TGTGCCAGCAGCTCCAGACAGGGGCCCTACGAGCAGTACTTC
TRBV2	TRBD1	NA	15	TRBJ2-2	CASRWDRANTGELFF	TGTGCCAGCAGATGGGACAGAGCGAACACCGGGGAGCTGTTTTTT
TRBV15	TRBD2	NA	20	TRBJ2-5	CATSRDSTQLAGGDLHTQYF	TGTGCCACCAGCAGAGATTCGACCCAGCTCGCGGGGGGCGACCTGCATACCCAGTACTTC
TRBV6-5	NA	NA	15	TRBJ1-4	CASTGEGATNEKLFF	TGTGCCAGCACCGGGGAGGGAGCAACTAATGAAAAACTGTTTTTT
TRBV9	NA	NA	14	TRBJ1-1	CASSMTEFNTEAFF	TGTGCCAGCAGCATGACTGAATTTAACACTGAAGCTTTCTTT
TRBV7-2	NA	NA	13	TRBJ1-1	CASSRQENTEAFF	TGTGCCAGCAGCAGACAGGAAAACACTGAAGCTTTCTTT
TRBV11-3	NA	NA	14	TRBJ2-2	CASSARSGSGELFF	TGTGCCAGCAGCGCGCGATCGGGGAGCGGGGAGCTGTTTTTT
TRBV14	TRBD2	once	15	TRBJ2-3	CASSQGTSGWYTQYF	TGTGCCAGCAGCCAAGGGACTAGCGGGTGGTATACGCAGTATTTT
TRBV5-4	TRBD1	NA	15	TRBJ2-7	CASRSRQGGLYEQYF	TGTGCCAGCAGATCGCGACAGGGGGGACTTTACGAGCAGTACTTC
TRBV25-1	TRBD1	once	18	TRBJ2-7	CASSDVVSRGTGDGEQYF	TGTGCCAGCAGTGATGTTGTATCCCGGGGGACAGGGGATGGCGAGCAGTACTTC
TRBV5-4	NA	NA	14	TRBJ1-1	CASSLKAGATEAFF	TGTGCCAGCAGCTTGAAGGCAGGGGCGACTGAAGCTTTCTTT
TRBV18	NA	NA	12	TRBJ2-2	CASSPTSGELFF	TGTGCCAGCTCACCTACATCCGGGGAGCTGTTTTTT
TRBV11-2	TRBD2	NA	18	TRBJ2-7	CASSLRGETGTSFYEQYF	TGTGCCAGCAGCTTAAGGGGGGAAACCGGGACTAGCTTCTACGAGCAGTACTTC
TRBV6-5	NA	NA	15	TRBJ1-2	CASSYHPAGNYGYTF	TGTGCCAGCAGTTACCACCCGGCAGGGAACTATGGCTACACCTTC
TRBV6-4	TRBD2	NA	16	TRBJ2-1	CASSDRTSGAYNEQFF	TGTGCCAGCAGTGACCGGACTAGCGGGGCCTACAATGAGCAGTTCTTC
TRBV15	TRBD2	once	15	TRBJ2-3	CATSTGLEGTDTQYF	TGTGCCACCAGCACGGGACTAGAAGGCACAGATACGCAGTATTTT
TRBV23-1	TRBD1	NA	17	TRBJ1-5	CASSQSRGDRGPQPQHF	TGCGCCAGCAGTCAATCGAGGGGGGACAGGGGGCCTCAGCCCCAGCATTTT
TRBV7-5	NA	NA	12	TRBJ1-2	CVRFRGHYGYTF	TGTGTCAGATTTAGGGGGCACTATGGCTACACCTTC
TRBV11-2	NA	NA	15	TRBJ1-2	CASRSIGGRDYGYTF	TGTGCCAGCAGATCAATAGGGGGTAGGGACTATGGCTACACCTTC
TRBV6-6	NA	NA	13	TRBJ1-1	CASRVRQDAEAFF	TGTGCCAGCAGGGTCCGACAGGACGCTGAAGCTTTCTTT
TRBV4-2	TRBD2	NA	16	TRBJ2-3	CASSQEASGTRGTQYF	TGTGCCAGCAGCCAAGAAGCTAGCGGGACGCGAGGAACGCAGTATTTT
TRBV6-1	TRBD2	once	15	TRBJ2-1	CASRAGLASGNEQFF	TGTGCCAGCAGAGCGGGACTAGCGTCGGGGAATGAGCAGTTCTTC
TRBV30	TRBD1	NA	13	TRBJ1-4	CAWSVQGSEKLFF	TGTGCCTGGAGTGTACAGGGGTCTGAAAAACTGTTTTTT
TRBV27	TRBD1	NA	14	TRBJ2-7	CASSPWTGVGEQYF	TGTGCCAGCAGTCCATGGACAGGAGTGGGCGAGCAGTACTTC
TRBV28	NA	NA	10	TRBJ1-2	CASSYIGYTF	TGTGCCAGCAGCTATATTGGCTACACCTTC
TRBV7-8	NA	NA	14	TRBJ1-2	CASSFRDWDYGYTF	TGTGCCAGCAGCTTCAGGGATTGGGACTATGGCTACACCTTC
TRBV30	NA	NA	15	TRBJ1-1	CAWRRRGIMNTEAFF	TGTGCCTGGAGACGCAGGGGTATCATGAACACTGAAGCTTTCTTT
TRBV5-8	NA	NA	13	TRBJ2-3	CASSLQVTDTQYF	TGTGCCAGCAGCTTGCAGGTTACAGATACGCAGTATTTT
TRBV2	NA	NA	15	TRBJ2-1	CASSRILSSYNEQFF	TGTGCCAGCAGCCGAATACTGAGCTCCTACAATGAGCAGTTCTTC
TRBV28	TRBD1	NA	16	TRBJ1-3	CASSRGGQASGNTIYF	TGTGCCAGCAGTCGAGGGGGACAGGCGTCTGGAAACACCATATATTTT
TRBV7-9	TRBD1	once	14	TRBJ2-2	CASSSDREVWELFF	TGTGCCAGCAGCTCGGACAGGGAAGTGTGGGAGCTGTTTTTT
TRBV28	TRBD2	NA	17	TRBJ2-1	CASSSRLAGDTYNEQFF	TGTGCCAGCAGTTCCCGACTAGCGGGAGATACTTACAATGAGCAGTTCTTC
TRBV4-1	TRBD1	NA	16	TRBJ2-1	CASSQEWDRGYDEQFF	TGCGCCAGCAGCCAAGAGTGGGACAGGGGGTACGATGAGCAGTTCTTC
TRBV5-1	TRBD1	once	15	TRBJ2-1	CASSLQGQSYNEQFF	TGCGCCAGCAGCTTGCAGGGACAGTCCTACAATGAGCAGTTCTTC
TRBV25-1	NA	NA	14	TRBJ1-2	CASSPTLQGFGYTF	TGTGCCAGCAGTCCAACACTACAGGGATTTGGCTACACCTTC
TRBV6-5	NA	NA	13	TRBJ2-3	CASRRTDGDTQYF	TGTGCCAGCCGAAGGACTGACGGGGATACGCAGTATTTT
TRBV5-4	TRBD2	NA	15	TRBJ2-3	CASSPRLAGVDTQYF	TGTGCCAGCAGCCCCCGACTAGCGGGAGTGGATACGCAGTATTTT
TRBV2	NA	NA	14	TRBJ1-3	CASTRVVSGNTIYF	TGTGCCAGCACCAGGGTGGTCTCTGGAAACACCATATATTTT
TRBV30	TRBD2	NA	14	TRBJ2-1	CAWSRSGSYNEQFF	TGTGCCTGGAGTCGTAGCGGGAGTTACAATGAGCAGTTCTTC
TRBV13	TRBD1	NA	15	TRBJ1-2	CASSYGQGGTYGYTF	TGTGCCAGCAGCTACGGACAGGGGGGTACCTATGGCTACACCTTC